The present T cell receptor beta chain was sequenced within a study of CD8+CD57+ T cells in acquired aplastic anemia. The germline V gene encodes CDR1 SGHTA and CDR2 FQGTGA. The CDR3 contains 14 residues. V was cut by 6 bases and J by 5 bases, with 17 bases left in between. Study-wide points: In common between the patients and the controls were twenty-nine CD8+ CDR3 sequences.

The sequenced patients had an expansion of CD8+CD57+ cells seen by flow cytometry. The study sampled blood from patients who had received no therapy. Genomic DNA templated the TCR beta VDJ and CDR3 profiling. TCRdb reanalysed the reads using MiXCR and keeps one entry per CDR3 protein. The sample consists of over 150,000 distinct CDR3 sequences, roughly half of them appearing once. This clonotype has only one observation. Its antigen is as yet unknown. This sequence joins TRBV7-3 and TRBJ2-7; TRBD1 is a possible D gene (5 bases). The sequence was collected from a human donor with aplastic anemia. Material for sequencing was sorted CD4+, CD8+, or CD8+CD57+ T cells (not recorded which) from PBMCs. The CDR3 coding sequence is TGTGCCAGCAGACTCGAGCCAGGGTCTCACGAGCAGTACTTC. Translated: CASRLEPGSHEQYF.